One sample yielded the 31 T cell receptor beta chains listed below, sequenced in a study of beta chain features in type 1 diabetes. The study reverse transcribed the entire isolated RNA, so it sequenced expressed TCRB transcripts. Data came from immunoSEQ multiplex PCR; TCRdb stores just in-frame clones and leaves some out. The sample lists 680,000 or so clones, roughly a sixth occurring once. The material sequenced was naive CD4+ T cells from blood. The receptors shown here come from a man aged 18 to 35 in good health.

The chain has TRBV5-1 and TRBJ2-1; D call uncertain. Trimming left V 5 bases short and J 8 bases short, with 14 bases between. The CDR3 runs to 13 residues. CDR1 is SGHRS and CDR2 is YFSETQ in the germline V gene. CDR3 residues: CASSIGRADEQFF. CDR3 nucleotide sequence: TGCGCCAGCAGTATCGGACGGGCAGATGAGCAGTTCTTC.

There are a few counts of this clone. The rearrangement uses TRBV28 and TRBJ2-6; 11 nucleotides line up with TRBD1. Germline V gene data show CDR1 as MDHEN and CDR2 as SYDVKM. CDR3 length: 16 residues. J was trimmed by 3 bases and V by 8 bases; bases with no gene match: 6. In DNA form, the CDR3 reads TGTGCCAGCCGCCGGACAGGGGGCCTTGGGGCCAACGTCCTGACTTTC. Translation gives CASRRTGGLGANVLTF.

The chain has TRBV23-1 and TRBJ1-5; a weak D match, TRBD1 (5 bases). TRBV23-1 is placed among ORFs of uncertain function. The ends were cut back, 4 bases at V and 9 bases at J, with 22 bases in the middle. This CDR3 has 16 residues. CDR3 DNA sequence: TGCGCCAGCAGTCCCTACGGGACGTATGAGCTCTGGCCCCAGCATTTT. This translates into CASSPYGTYELWPQHF.

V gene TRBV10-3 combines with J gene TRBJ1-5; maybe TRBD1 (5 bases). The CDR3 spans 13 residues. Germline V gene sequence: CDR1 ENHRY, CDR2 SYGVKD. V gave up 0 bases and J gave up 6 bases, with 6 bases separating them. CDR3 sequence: CAISESRGQPQHF. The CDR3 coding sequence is TGTGCCATCAGTGAGTCGAGGGGTCAGCCCCAGCATTTT.

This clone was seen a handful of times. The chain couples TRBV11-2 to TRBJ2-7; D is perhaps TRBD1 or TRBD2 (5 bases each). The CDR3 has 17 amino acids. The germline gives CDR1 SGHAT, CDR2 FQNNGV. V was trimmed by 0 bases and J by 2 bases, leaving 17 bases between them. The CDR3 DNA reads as TGTGCCAGCAGCTTAGATCGGAAGGCAGGGCGGGCCTACGAGCAGTACTTC. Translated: CASSLDRKAGRAYEQYF. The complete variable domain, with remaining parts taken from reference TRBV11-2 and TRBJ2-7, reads EAGVAQSPRYKIIEKRQSVAFWCNPISGHATLYWYQQILGQGPKLLIQFQNNGVVDDSQLPKDRFSAERLKGVDSTLKIQPAKLEDSAVYLCASSLDRKAGRAYEQYFGPGTRLTVT.

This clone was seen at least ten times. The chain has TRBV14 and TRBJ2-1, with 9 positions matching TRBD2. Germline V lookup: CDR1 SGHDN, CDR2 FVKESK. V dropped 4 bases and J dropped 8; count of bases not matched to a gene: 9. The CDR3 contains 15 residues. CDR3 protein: CASSPVAGVGDEQFF. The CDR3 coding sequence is TGTGCCAGCAGCCCTGTAGCGGGAGTGGGCGATGAGCAGTTCTTC.

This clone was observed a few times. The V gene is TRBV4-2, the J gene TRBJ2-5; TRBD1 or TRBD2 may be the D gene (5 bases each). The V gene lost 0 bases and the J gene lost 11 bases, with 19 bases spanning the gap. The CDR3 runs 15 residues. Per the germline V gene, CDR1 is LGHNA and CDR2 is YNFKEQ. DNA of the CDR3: TGTGCCAGCAGCCAAGAAAAGGATGCAAGGGGAGAGCAGTACTTC. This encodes CASSQEKDARGEQYF.

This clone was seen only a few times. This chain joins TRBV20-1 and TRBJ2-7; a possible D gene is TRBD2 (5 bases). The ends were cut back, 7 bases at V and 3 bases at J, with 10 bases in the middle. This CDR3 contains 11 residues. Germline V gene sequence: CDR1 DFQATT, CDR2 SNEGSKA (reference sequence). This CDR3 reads CSGASYYEQYF. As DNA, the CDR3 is TGCAGTGGGGCTAGCTACTACGAGCAGTACTTC.

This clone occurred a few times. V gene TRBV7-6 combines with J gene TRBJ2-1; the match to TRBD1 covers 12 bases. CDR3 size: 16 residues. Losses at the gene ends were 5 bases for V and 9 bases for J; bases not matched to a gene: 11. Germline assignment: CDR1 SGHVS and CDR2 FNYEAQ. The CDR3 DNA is TGTGCCAGCAGCCTTCTCCGGGACAGGGGGCGCGTTGAGCAGTTCTTC. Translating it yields CASSLLRDRGRVEQFF.

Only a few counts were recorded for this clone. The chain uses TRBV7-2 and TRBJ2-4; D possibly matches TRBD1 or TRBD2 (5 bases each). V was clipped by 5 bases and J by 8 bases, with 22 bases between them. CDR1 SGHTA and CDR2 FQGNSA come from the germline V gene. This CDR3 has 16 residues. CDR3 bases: TGTGCCAGCAGCCCCAGGGTGGGCACTGGGGGATACATTCAGTACTTC. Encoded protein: CASSPRVGTGGYIQYF. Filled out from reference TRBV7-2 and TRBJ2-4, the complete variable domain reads GAGVSQSPSNKVTEKGKDVELRCDPISGHTALYWYRQSLGQGLEFLIYFQGNSAPDKSGLPSDRFSAERTGGSVSTLTIQRTQQEDSAVYLCASSPRVGTGGYIQYFGAGTRLSVL.

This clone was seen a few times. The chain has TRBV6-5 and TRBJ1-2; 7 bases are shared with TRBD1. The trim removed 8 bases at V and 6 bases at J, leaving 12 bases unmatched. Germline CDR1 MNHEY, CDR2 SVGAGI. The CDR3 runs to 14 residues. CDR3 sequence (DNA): TGTGCCAGCGCTAGGGGAGGGGGCAGGGATGGCTACACCTTC. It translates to CASARGGGRDGYTF.

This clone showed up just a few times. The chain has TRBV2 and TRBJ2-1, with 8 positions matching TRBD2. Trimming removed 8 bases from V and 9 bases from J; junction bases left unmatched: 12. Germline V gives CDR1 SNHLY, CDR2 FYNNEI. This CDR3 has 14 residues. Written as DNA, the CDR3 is TGTGCCAGCTTGGTAGCGGGGCGCCGTGGTGAGCAGTTCTTC. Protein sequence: CASLVAGRRGEQFF.

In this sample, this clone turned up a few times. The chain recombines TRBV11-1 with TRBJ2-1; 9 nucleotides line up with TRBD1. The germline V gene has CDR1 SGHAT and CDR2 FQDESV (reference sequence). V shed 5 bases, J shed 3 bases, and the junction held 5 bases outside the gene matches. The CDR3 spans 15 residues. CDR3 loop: CASSKQGAGYNEQFF. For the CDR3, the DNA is TGTGCCAGCAGCAAACAGGGGGCAGGCTACAATGAGCAGTTCTTC.

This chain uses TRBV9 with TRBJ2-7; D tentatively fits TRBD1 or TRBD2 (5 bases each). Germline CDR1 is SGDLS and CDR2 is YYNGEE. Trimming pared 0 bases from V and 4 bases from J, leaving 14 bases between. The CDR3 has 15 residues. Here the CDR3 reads CASSVESQGGYEQYF. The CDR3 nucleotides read TGTGCCAGCAGCGTAGAGAGTCAGGGCGGGTACGAGCAGTACTTC.

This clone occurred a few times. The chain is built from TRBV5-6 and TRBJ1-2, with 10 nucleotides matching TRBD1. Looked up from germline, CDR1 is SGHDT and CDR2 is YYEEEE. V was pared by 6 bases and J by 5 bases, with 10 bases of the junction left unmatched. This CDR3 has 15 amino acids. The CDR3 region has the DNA TGTGCCAGCACCGGTACCTGGGACAGGGGTTATGGCTACACCTTC. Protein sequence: CASTGTWDRGYGYTF.

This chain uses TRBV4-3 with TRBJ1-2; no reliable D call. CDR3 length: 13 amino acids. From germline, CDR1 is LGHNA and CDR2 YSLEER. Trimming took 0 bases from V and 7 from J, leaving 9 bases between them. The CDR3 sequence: CASSQERRVGYTF. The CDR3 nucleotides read TGCGCCAGCAGCCAAGAGCGGCGGGTTGGCTACACCTTC.

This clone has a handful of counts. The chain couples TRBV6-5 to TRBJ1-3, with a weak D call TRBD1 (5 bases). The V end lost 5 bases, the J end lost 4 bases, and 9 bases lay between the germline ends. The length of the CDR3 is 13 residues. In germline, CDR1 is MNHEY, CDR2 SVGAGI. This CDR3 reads CASSRYRGNTIYF. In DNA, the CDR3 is TGTGCCAGCAGTAGATACAGGGGAAACACCATATATTTT.

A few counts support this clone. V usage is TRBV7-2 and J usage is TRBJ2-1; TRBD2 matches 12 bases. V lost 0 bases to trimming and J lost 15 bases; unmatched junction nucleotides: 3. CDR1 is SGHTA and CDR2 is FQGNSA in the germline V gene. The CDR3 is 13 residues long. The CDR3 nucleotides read TGTGCCAGCAGCTTAGCGACTAGCGGGAGTATGTTCTTC. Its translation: CASSLATSGSMFF.

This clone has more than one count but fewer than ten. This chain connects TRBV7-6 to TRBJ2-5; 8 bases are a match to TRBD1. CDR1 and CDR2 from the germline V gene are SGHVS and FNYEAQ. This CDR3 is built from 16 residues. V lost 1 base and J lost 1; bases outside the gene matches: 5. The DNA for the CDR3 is TGTGCCAGCAGCTTAGTAATCGGGACAGGCCAAGAGACCCAGTACTTC. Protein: CASSLVIGTGQETQYF.

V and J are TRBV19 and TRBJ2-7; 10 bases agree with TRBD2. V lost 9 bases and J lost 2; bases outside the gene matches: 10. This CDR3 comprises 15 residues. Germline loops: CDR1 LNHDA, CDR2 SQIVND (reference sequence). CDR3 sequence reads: CASTALAGGPYEQYF. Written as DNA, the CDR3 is TGTGCCAGCACCGCCTTAGCGGGAGGCCCCTACGAGCAGTACTTC.

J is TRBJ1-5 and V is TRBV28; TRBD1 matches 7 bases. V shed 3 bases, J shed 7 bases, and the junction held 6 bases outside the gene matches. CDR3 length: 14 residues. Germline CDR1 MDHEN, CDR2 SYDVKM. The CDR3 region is CASSFRQGWQPQHF. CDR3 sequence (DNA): TGTGCCAGCAGTTTCCGACAGGGCTGGCAGCCCCAGCATTTT.

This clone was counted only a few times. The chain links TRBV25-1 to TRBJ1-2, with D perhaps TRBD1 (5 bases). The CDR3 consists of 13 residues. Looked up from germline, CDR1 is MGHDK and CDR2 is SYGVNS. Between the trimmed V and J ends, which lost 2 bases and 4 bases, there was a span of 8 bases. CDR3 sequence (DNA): TGTGCCAGCAGTGAAGGGGGTGGCTATGGCTACACCTTC. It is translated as CASSEGGGYGYTF.

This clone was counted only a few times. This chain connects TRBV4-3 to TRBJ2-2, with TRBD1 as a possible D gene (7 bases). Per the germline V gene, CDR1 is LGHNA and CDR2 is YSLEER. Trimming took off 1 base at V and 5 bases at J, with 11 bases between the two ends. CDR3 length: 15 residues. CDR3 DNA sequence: TGCGCCAGCAGCCAAGCAGGGGGAGGTACCGGGGAGCTGTTTTTT. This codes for CASSQAGGGTGELFF.

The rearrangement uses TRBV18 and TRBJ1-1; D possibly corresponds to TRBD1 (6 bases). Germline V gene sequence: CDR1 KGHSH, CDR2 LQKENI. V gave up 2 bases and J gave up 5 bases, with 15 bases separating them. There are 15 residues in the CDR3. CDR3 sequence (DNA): TGTGCCAGCTCACCAGAACAGGGACCCAAGACTGAAGCTTTCTTT. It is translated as CASSPEQGPKTEAFF.

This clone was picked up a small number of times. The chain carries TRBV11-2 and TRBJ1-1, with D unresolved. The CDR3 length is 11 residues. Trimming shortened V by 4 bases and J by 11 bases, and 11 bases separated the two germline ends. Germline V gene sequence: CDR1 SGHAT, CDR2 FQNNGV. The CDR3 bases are TGTGCCAGCAGCTACCATCTTGGGGCTTTCTTT. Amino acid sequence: CASSYHLGAFF.

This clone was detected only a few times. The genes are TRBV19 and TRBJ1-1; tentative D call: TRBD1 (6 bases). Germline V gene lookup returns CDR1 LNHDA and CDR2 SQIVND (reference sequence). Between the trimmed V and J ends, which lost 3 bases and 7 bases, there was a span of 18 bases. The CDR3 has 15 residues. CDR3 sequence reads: CASSILQGWRGEAFF. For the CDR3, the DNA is TGTGCCAGTAGTATTCTACAGGGTTGGAGAGGTGAAGCTTTCTTT.

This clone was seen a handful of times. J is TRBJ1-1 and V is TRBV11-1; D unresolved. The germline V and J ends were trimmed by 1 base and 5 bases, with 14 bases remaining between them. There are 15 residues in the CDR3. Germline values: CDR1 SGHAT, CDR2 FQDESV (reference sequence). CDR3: CASSLVRGAGTEAFF. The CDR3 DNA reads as TGTGCCAGCAGCTTAGTACGGGGTGCGGGGACTGAAGCTTTCTTT.

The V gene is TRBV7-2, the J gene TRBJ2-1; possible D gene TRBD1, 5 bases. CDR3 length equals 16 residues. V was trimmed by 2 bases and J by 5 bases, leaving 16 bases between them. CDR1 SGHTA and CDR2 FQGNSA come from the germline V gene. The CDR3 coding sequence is TGTGCCAGCAGCTTAAATGGGGCCGCGCTAAACAATGAGCAGTTCTTC. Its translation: CASSLNGAALNNEQFF.

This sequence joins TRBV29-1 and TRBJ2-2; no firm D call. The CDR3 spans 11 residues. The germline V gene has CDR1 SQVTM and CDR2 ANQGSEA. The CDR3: CVTGNTGELFF. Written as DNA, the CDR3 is TGCGTCACGGGGAACACCGGGGAGCTGTTTTTT.

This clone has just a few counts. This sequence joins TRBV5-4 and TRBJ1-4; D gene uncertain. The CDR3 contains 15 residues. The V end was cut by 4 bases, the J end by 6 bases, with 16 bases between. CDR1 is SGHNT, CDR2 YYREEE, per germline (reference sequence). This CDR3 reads CASSPSPGWDEKLFF. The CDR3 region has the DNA TGTGCCAGCAGCCCTAGTCCGGGGTGGGATGAAAAACTGTTTTTT.

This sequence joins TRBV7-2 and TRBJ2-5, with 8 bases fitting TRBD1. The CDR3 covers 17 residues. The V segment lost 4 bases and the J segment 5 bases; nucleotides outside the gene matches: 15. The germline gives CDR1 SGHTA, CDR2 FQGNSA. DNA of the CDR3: TGTGCCAGCAGCTCTCGACAGGGGCCACCAAGCCTGGAGACCCAGTACTTC. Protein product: CASSSRQGPPSLETQYF.